This TCR beta chain was captured by sequencing in a study of blood T cell repertoires in COVID-19. About the research overall: The United States, Italy and Spain provided the acute and convalescent COVID-19 samples. The analysed material was cDNA or gDNA that came from T cells, B-cell-depleted T cells, or PBMCs.

How the authors handled the data: Reference gene primers were amplified, and this amplification served to estimate nucleated cell counts. TCRdb's copy holds only in-frame clones and misses some; the assay was immunoSEQ multiplex PCR. V and J calls and clone size come straight from that table; D and trimming were deduced from the DNA. The sample holds over 70,000 clones, about 89% seen once. The V gene's germline CDR1 is SGHVS and CDR2 FQNEAQ. Trimming removed 2 bases from V and 8 bases from J; junction bases left unmatched: 14. This CDR3 is 18 amino acids long. This receptor was taken from a human donor in a cohort sampled during active COVID-19. The V and J genes are TRBV7-8 and TRBJ2-1, with TRBD2 matching over 11 bases. Source material: peripheral blood. The DNA for the CDR3 is TGTGCCAGCAGCTTATTACTGATACTAGCGGGAGTTATTCATGAGCAGTTCTTC. Translation: CASSLLLILAGVIHEQFF. Filled out from reference TRBV7-8 and TRBJ2-1, the complete variable domain reads GAGVSQSPRYKVAKRGQDVALRCDPISGHVSLFWYQQALGQGPEFLTYFQNEAQLDKSGLPSDRFFAERPEGSVSTLKIQRTQQEDSAVYLCASSLLLILAGVIHEQFFGPGTRLTVL.